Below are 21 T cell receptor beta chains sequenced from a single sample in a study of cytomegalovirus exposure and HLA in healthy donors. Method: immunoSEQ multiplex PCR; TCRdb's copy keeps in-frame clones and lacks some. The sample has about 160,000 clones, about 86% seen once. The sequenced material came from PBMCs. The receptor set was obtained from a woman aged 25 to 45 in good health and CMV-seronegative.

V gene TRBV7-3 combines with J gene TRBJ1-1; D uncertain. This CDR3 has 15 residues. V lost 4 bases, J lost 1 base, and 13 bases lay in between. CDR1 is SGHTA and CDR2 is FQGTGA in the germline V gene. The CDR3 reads CASSSGLSRNTEAFF. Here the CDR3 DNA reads TGTGCCAGCAGCTCAGGCCTATCAAGGAACACTGAAGCTTTCTTT.

The CDR3: CASSPLERQGNYGYTF. DNA for the CDR3: TGTGCCAGCTCACCCCTCGAGAGACAGGGTAACTATGGCTACACCTTC. The gene calls are TRBV18 and TRBJ1-2; 7 bases line up with TRBD1. There are 16 residues in the CDR3. Germline loops: CDR1 KGHSH, CDR2 LQKENI. Germline trimming cut 3 bases from V and 1 base from J; bases unmatched to any gene: 8.

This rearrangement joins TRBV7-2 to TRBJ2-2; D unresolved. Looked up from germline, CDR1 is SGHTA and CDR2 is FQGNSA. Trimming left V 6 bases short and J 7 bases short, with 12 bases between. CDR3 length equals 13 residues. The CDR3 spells CASSPRNLGELFF. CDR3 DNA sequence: TGTGCCAGCAGTCCCCGAAACCTCGGGGAGCTGTTTTTT. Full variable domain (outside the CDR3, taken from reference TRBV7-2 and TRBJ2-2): GAGVSQSPSNKVTEKGKDVELRCDPISGHTALYWYRQSLGQGLEFLIYFQGNSAPDKSGLPSDRFSAERTGGSVSTLTIQRTQQEDSAVYLCASSPRNLGELFFGEGSRLTVL.

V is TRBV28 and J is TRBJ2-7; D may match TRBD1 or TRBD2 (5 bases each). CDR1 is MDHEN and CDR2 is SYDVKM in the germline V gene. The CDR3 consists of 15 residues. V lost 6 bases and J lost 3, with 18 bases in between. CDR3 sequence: CASSPSLRGVYEQYF. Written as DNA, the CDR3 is TGTGCCAGCAGCCCCTCCTTGAGGGGCGTCTACGAGCAGTACTTC.

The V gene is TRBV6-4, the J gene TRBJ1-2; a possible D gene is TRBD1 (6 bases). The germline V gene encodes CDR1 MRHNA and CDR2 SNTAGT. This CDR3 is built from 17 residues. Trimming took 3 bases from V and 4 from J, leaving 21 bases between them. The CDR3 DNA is TGTGCCAGCAGTGAACTCGACGCCAGGGGTTTAAGCTATGGCTACACCTTC. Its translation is CASSELDARGLSYGYTF.

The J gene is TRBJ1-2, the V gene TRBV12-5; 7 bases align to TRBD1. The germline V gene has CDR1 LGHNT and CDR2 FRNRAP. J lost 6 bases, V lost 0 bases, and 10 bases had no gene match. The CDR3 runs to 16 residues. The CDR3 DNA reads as TGTGCTAGTGGTTTGGTGGGAGGGGGCCGTCTCAATGGCTACACCTTC. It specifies CASGLVGGGRLNGYTF. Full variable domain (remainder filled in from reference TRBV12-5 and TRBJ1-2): DARVTQTPRHKVTEMGQEVTMRCQPILGHNTVFWYRQTMMQGLELLAYFRNRAPLDDSGMPKDRFSAEMPDATLATLKIQPSEPRDSAVYFCASGLVGGGRLNGYTFGSGTRLTVV.

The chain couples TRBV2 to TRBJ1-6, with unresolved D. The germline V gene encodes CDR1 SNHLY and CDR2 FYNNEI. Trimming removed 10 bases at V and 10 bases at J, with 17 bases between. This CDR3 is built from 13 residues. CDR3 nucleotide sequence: TGTGCCACCGCCGGCACTCGCGGCTCACCCCTCCACTTT. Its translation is CATAGTRGSPLHF.

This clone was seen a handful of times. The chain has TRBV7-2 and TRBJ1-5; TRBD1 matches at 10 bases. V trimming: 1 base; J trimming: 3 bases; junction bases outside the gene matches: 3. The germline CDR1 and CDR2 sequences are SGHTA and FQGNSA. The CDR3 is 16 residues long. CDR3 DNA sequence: TGTGCCAGCAGCTTAGGACAGGGGGCCCCCAATCAGCCCCAGCATTTT. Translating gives CASSLGQGAPNQPQHF.

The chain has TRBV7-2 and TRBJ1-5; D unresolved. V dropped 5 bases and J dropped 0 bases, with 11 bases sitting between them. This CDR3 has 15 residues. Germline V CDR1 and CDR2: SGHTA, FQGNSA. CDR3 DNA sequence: TGTGCCAGCAGCCGGACGGTTTATAGCAATCAGCCCCAGCATTTT. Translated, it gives CASSRTVYSNQPQHF. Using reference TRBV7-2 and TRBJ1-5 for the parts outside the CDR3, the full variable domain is GAGVSQSPSNKVTEKGKDVELRCDPISGHTALYWYRQSLGQGLEFLIYFQGNSAPDKSGLPSDRFSAERTGGSVSTLTIQRTQQEDSAVYLCASSRTVYSNQPQHFGDGTRLSIL.

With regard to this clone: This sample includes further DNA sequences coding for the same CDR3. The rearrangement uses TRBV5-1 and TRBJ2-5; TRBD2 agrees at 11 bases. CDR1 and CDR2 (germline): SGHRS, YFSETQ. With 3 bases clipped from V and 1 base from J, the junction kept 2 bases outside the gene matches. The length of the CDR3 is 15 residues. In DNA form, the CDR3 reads TGCGCCAGCAGCTACGGGACTAGCGGCCAAGAGACCCAGTACTTC. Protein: CASSYGTSGQETQYF.

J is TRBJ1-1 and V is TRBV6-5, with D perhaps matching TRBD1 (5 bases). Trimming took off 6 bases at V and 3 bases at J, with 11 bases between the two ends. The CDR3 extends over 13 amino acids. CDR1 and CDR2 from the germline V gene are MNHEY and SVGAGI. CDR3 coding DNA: TGTGCCAGCAGCCCCGGGGCTTACACTGAAGCTTTCTTT. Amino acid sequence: CASSPGAYTEAFF.

DNA of the CDR3: TGTGCCAGCAGCCCCAGAGAGAATGAGCAGTTCTTC. Translated: CASSPRENEQFF. V usage is TRBV11-3 and J usage is TRBJ2-1; D remains ambiguous. Germline CDR1 SGHNT, CDR2 YENEEA. V was clipped by 5 bases and J by 7 bases, with 9 bases between them. CDR3 size: 12 residues.

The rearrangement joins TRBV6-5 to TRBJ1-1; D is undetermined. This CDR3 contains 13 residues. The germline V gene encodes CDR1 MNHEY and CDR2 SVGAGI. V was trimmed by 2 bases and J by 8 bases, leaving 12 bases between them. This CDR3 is CASSYRRAAEAFF. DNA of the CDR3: TGTGCCAGCAGTTACCGCCGGGCAGCCGAAGCTTTCTTT.

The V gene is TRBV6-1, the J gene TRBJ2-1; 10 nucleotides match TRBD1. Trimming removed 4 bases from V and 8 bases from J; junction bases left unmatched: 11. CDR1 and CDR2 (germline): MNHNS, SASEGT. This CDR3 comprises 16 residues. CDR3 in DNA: TGTGCCAGCAGTGCGCCGGGACAGGGGTCTTTGGATGAGCAGTTCTTC. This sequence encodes CASSAPGQGSLDEQFF.

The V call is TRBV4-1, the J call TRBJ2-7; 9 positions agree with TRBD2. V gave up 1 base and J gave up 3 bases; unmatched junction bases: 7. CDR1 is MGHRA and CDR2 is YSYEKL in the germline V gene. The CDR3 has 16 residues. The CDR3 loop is CASSQATTSGRYEQYF. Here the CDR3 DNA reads TGCGCCAGCAGCCAAGCTACAACTAGCGGGCGCTACGAGCAGTACTTC.

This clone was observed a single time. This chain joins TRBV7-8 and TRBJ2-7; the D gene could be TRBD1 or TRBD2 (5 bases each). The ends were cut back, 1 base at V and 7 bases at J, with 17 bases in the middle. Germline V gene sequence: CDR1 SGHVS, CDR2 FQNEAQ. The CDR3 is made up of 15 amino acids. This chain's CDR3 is CASSLEWDREKEQYF. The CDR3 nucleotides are TGTGCCAGCAGCTTAGAATGGGACCGCGAGAAAGAGCAGTACTTC.

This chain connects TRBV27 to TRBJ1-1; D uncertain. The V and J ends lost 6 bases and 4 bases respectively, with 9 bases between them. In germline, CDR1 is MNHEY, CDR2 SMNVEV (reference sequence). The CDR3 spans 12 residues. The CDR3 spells CASRRAFTEAFF. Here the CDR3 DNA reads TGTGCCAGCAGACGGGCGTTCACTGAAGCTTTCTTT.

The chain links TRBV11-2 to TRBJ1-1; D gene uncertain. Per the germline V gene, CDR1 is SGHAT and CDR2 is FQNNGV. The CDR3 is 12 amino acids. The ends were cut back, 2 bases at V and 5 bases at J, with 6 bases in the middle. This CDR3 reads CASSLSRTEAFF. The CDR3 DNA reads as TGTGCCAGCAGCTTAAGTAGGACTGAAGCTTTCTTT.

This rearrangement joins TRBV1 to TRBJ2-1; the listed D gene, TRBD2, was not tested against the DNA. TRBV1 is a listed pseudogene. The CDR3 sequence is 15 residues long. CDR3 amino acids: CTSSQEAGGYNEQFF. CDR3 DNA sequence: TGCACCAGCAGCCAAGAAGCGGGGGGCTACAATGAGCAGTTCTTC.

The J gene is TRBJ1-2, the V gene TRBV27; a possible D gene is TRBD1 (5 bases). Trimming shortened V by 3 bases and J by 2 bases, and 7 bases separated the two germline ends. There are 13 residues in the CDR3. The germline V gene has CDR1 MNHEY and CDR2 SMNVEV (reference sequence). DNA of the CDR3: TGTGCCAGCAGTTTTAGACAGAACTATGGCTACACCTTC. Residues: CASSFRQNYGYTF.

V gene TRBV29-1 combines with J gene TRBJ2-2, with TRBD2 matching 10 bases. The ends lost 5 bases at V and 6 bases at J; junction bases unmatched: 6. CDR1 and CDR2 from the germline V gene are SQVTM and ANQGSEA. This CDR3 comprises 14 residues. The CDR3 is CSVITSGTPGELFF. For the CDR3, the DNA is TGCAGCGTTATTACTAGCGGGACCCCCGGGGAGCTGTTTTTT.